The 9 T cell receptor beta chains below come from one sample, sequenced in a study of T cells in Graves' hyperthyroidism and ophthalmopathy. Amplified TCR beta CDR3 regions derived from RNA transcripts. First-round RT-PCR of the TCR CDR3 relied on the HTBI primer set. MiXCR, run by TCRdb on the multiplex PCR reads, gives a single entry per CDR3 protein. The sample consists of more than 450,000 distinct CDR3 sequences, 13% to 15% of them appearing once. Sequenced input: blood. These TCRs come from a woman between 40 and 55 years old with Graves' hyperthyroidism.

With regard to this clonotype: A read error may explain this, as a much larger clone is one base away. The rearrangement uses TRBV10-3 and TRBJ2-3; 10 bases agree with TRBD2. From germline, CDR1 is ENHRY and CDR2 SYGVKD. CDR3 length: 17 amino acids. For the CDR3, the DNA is TGTGCCATCAGTCGAGCGGGAGGGCCGAAGGGCACAGAAACGCAGTATTTT. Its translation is CAISRAGGPKGTETQYF.

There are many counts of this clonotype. CDR3 DNA: TGCGCCAGCAGCCGAGGAACCGGGACTAGCGGGAGGACCACCGGGGAGCTGTTTTTT. Its translation: CASSRGTGTSGRTTGELFF. J is TRBJ2-2 and V is TRBV5-1; 15 nucleotides agree with TRBD2. CDR1 and CDR2 (germline): SGHRS, YFSETQ. The CDR3 spans 19 residues. The trim removed 4 bases at V and 4 bases at J, leaving 11 bases unmatched.

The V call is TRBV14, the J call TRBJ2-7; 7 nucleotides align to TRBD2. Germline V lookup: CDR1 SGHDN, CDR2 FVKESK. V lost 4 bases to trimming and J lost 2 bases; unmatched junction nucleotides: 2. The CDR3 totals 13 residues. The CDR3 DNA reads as TGTGCCAGCAGCCCCACTAGCGCCTACGAGCAGTACTTC. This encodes CASSPTSAYEQYF. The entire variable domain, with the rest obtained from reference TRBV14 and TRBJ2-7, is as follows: EAGVTQFPSHSVIEKGQTVTLRCDPISGHDNLYWYRRVMGKEIKFLLHFVKESKQDESGMPNNRFLAERTGGTYSTLKVQPAELEDSGVYFCASSPTSAYEQYFGPGTRLTVT.

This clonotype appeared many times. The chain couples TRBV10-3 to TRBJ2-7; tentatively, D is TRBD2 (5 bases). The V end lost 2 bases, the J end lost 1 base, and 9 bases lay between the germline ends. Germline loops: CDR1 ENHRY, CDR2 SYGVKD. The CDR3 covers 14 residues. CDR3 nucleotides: TGTGCCATCAGTGAGCGGACTGCTTCCTACGAGCAGTACTTC. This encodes CAISERTASYEQYF.

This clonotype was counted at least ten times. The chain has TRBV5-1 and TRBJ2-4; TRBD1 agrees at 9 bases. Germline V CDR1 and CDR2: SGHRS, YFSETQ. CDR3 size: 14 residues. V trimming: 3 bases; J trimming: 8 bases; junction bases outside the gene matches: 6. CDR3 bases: TGCGCCAGCAGCTCCGACAGGGGGTCGGACATTCAGTACTTC. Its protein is CASSSDRGSDIQYF.

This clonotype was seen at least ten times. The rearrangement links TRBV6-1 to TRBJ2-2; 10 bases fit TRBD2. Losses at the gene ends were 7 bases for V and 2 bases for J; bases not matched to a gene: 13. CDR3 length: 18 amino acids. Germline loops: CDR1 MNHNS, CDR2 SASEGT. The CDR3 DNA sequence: TGTGCCAGCATTGGGGCTAGCGGGAGCAAGTACAACACCGGGGAGCTGTTTTTT. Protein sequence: CASIGASGSKYNTGELFF.

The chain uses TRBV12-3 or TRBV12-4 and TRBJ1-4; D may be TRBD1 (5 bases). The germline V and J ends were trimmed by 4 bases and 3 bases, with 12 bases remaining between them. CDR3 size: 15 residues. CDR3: CASSSWGRANEKLFF. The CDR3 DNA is TGTGCCAGCAGTTCCTGGGGGAGAGCTAATGAAAAACTGTTTTTT.

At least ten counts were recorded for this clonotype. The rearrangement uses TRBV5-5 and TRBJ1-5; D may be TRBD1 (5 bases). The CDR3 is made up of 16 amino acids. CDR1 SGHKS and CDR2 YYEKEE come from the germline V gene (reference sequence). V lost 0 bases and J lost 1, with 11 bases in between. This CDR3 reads CASSLVGRESNQPQHF. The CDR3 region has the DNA TGTGCCAGCAGCTTGGTGGGCAGGGAGAGCAATCAGCCCCAGCATTTT.

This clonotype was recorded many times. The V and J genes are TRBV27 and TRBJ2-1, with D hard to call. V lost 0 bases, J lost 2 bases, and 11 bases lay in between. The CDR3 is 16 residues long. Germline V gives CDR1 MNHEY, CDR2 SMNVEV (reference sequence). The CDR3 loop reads CASSLSVGRAYNEQFF. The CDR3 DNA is TGTGCCAGCAGTTTATCGGTCGGGCGAGCCTACAATGAGCAGTTCTTC.